Each of the 29 T cell receptor beta chains below was sequenced from the same sample in a study of T cells in women clearing cervical HPV infection. The repertoire was sequenced with immunoSEQ multiplex PCR; TCRdb's copy has only in-frame clones and lacks some. The sample holds some 50,000 clones. The sample consisted of blood buffy coat. These receptors all stem from a woman between 18 and 75 years old with a cervical HPV16 infection that either progressed to CIN3+ or cleared (not recorded which).

With regard to this clone: Read coverage stops 3 residues before the CDR3 terminus; the germline J gene supplies the remainder. This chain connects TRBV19 to TRBJ2-1; a weak D match, TRBD2 (5 bases). V dropped 4 bases and J dropped 4 bases, with 14 bases sitting between them. There are 15 residues in the CDR3. Germline CDR1 reads LNHDA; CDR2 reads SQIVND (reference sequence). CDR3 residues: CASSTRARGYNEQFF. CDR3 bases read: TGTGCCAGTAGTACCCGGGCCCGGGGTTACAATGAG.

Worth noting for this clone: Coverage ceases 3 residues before the CDR3 finishes, and the germline J gene fills in the end. The chain joins TRBV19 to TRBJ1-4, with D perhaps matching TRBD1 (5 bases). Trimming pared 1 base from V and 8 bases from J, leaving 14 bases between. This CDR3 has 15 amino acids. The V gene's germline CDR1 is LNHDA and CDR2 SQIVND (reference sequence). Incomplete CDR3 DNA: TGTGCCAGTAGTATAGGGGGCCTGACCTTCGAAAAA. As protein: CASSIGGLTFEK. The full CDR3 reads CASSIGGLTFEKLFF.

The CDR3 here is CAAQVARQANTEAFF. The DNA read from the CDR3 is TGTGCCGCACAAGTCGCTAGACAGGCGAACACTGAA. The chain is built from TRBV28 and TRBJ1-1; D is perhaps TRBD1 (6 bases). Sequencing ends 3 residues short of the CDR3 end; the germline J gene provides the rest. The V gene's germline CDR1 is MDHEN and CDR2 SYDVKM. V shed 11 bases and J shed 1 base, with 20 bases lying between them. There are 15 residues in the CDR3.

As regards this clone: The read ends 3 residues early relative to the CDR3; the germline J gene fills the gap. This rearrangement joins TRBV28 to TRBJ1-2; weak D call: TRBD1 (5 bases). Germline values: CDR1 MDHEN, CDR2 SYDVKM. CDR3 length: 14 amino acids. Incomplete CDR3 DNA: TGTGCCAGCAGCTCAAGTGGGGGGACTCTAGGC. It translates to CASSSSGGTLG. The complete CDR3 sequence is CASSSSGGTLGYTF.

Details on this clone: The read stops 3 residues short of the end of the CDR3; the missing end is completed from the germline J gene. The chain is built from TRBV6-2 or TRBV6-3 and TRBJ2-7; TRBD1 matches 8 bases. V dropped 6 bases and J dropped 5; count of bases not matched to a gene: 6. The CDR3 sequence is 13 residues long. The V gene's germline CDR1 is MNHEY and CDR2 SVGEGT. The DNA read from the CDR3 is TGTGCCAGCAGGGGCCAGGGGGCCAACGAG. It is translated as CASRGQGANE. Given in full, the CDR3 is CASRGQGANEQYF.

As for this clone: Sequencing ends 3 residues short of the CDR3 end; the germline J gene provides the rest. The V gene is TRBV27, the J gene TRBJ1-2; 7 nucleotides align to TRBD1. CDR1 and CDR2 (germline): MNHEY, SMNVEV (reference sequence). J gave up 4 bases and V 3 bases, and 2 bases lay outside the gene matches. The CDR3 length is 13 residues. This CDR3 is CASSFRGSYGYTF. The CDR3 bases that were read are TGTGCCAGCAGTTTCAGGGGGAGCTATGGC.

Points on this clone: The read stops 3 residues short of the end of the CDR3; the missing end is completed from the germline J gene. The J gene is TRBJ2-3, the V gene TRBV20-1, with D perhaps matching TRBD2 (6 bases). The germline gives CDR1 DFQATT, CDR2 SNEGSKA (reference sequence). V lost 6 bases, J lost 3 bases, and 16 bases lay in between. The CDR3 totals 14 residues. The part of the CDR3 DNA that was read is TGCAGTGCCGACGGGACTTCTCATACAGATACG. This translates into CSADGTSHTDT. The whole CDR3 region reads CSADGTSHTDTQYF.

A word on this clone: The read terminates 3 residues ahead of where the CDR3 ends, so the germline J gene completes it. The J gene is TRBJ2-5, the V gene TRBV20-1; the match to TRBD2 covers 7 bases. The CDR3 has 14 residues. Germline-derived CDR1 and CDR2 are DFQATT and SNEGSKA (reference sequence). Unmatched junction bases numbered 7, after V lost 6 bases and J lost 0 bases. The CDR3 spells CSARRERYQETQYF. The DNA read from the CDR3 is TGCAGTGCCCGGCGGGAGAGATACCAAGAGACC.

A word on this clone: The read terminates 3 residues before the CDR3 end, so the remaining end is supplied by the germline J gene. The genes are TRBV11-1 and TRBJ2-5, with a weak D call TRBD1 (5 bases). The CDR3 has 14 amino acids. Germline V gives CDR1 SGHAT, CDR2 FQDESV (reference sequence). The CDR3: CASSRQGNTDTQYF. The sequenced CDR3 bases are TGTGCCAGCAGCCGGCAGGGAAACACAGATACC.

As regards this clone: With the read ending 3 residues before the CDR3 end, the germline J gene is used to fill in that end. The genes are TRBV13 and TRBJ2-7; 11 nucleotides match TRBD2. The V gene's germline CDR1 is PRHDT and CDR2 FYEKMQ (reference sequence). CDR3 size: 14 residues. V trimming: 3 bases; J trimming: 5 bases; junction bases outside the gene matches: 3. CDR3: CASSFGTSGDEQYF. The CDR3 bases that were read are TGTGCCAGCAGCTTTGGGACTAGCGGCGACGAG.

Comment on this clone: The CDR3 is cut off 3 residues early in the read; its end comes from the germline J gene. The chain has TRBV20-1 and TRBJ1-5; 7 positions agree with TRBD1. Germline V CDR1 and CDR2: DFQATT, SNEGSKA (reference sequence). CDR3 size: 15 residues. The junction had 9 bases not matched to a gene; V was cut back by 3 bases and J by 4 bases. CDR3 DNA (partial): TGCAGTGCTAGGCTTAACAGGGGTGGGAATCAGCCC. The encoded protein is CSARLNRGGNQP. The full CDR3 sequence reads CSARLNRGGNQPQHF.

To note about this clone: The read terminates 3 residues before the CDR3 end, so the remaining end is supplied by the germline J gene. The chain has TRBV20-1 and TRBJ1-5; 7 bases are a match to TRBD1. CDR3 length equals 14 residues. The V gene's germline CDR1 is DFQATT and CDR2 SNEGSKA (reference sequence). The V gene end was trimmed by 5 bases and the J gene end by 4 bases; junction bases not matched to a gene: 8. CDR3 residues: CSAEVGGWNQPQHF. Incomplete CDR3 DNA: TGCAGTGCTGAGGTAGGGGGCTGGAATCAGCCC.

Concerning this clone itself: The read ends 3 residues shy of where the CDR3 ends; the end is completed using the germline J gene. This chain connects TRBV11-1 to TRBJ2-5, with TRBD2 identical over 7 bases. The length of the CDR3 is 15 residues. The V gene end was trimmed by 1 base and the J gene end by 5 bases; junction bases not matched to a gene: 7. The germline V gene encodes CDR1 SGHAT and CDR2 FQDESV (reference sequence). The CDR3 sequence: CASSLVPTSMETQYF. CDR3 DNA (partial): TGTGCCAGCAGCTTAGTTCCGACTAGCATGGAGACC. Drawing the rest from reference TRBV11-1 and TRBJ2-5, the complete variable domain is EAEVAQSPRYKITEKSQAVAFWCDPISGHATLYWYRQILGQGPELLVQFQDESVVDDSQLPKDRFSAERLKGVDSTLKIQPAELGDSAMYLCASSLVPTSMETQYFGPGTRLLVL.

Turning to this clone: The read ends 3 residues shy of where the CDR3 ends; the end is completed using the germline J gene. The V gene is TRBV2, the J gene TRBJ1-5, with 9 bases matching TRBD1. The V gene's germline CDR1 is SNHLY and CDR2 FYNNEI. Unmatched junction bases numbered 4, after V lost 6 bases and J lost 7 bases. CDR3 size: 13 residues. Partial CDR3 DNA: TGTGCCAGCAGGGGGACAGGGAACCAGCCC. Protein sequence: CASRGTGNQP. The whole CDR3 region reads CASRGTGNQPQHF.

Of note for this clone: The read falls 3 residues short of the CDR3 end, and the missing part is taken from the germline J gene. V gene TRBV5-6 combines with J gene TRBJ2-5; no clear D. The CDR3 contains 12 residues. Trimming cost V 2 bases and J 3 bases, with 5 bases left between them. CDR1 SGHDT and CDR2 YYEEEE come from the germline V gene. The part of the CDR3 DNA that was read is TGTGCCAGCAGCTTTCCCGAAGAGACC. Its protein is CASSFPEET. The entire CDR3 sequence reads CASSFPEETQYF.

Comment on this clone: The read ends 3 residues early relative to the CDR3; the germline J gene fills the gap. The V gene is TRBV20-1, the J gene TRBJ2-5; D not certain. Germline CDR1 and CDR2: DFQATT and SNEGSKA (reference sequence). Trimming shortened V by 3 bases and J by 1 base, and 12 bases separated the two germline ends. The CDR3 runs 14 residues. The CDR3 sequence: CSASEQFSQETQYF. Partial CDR3 DNA: TGCAGTGCTAGTGAACAATTCAGCCAAGAGACC.

On this clone: The read falls 3 residues short of the CDR3 end, and the missing part is taken from the germline J gene. This chain links TRBV2 with TRBJ1-1; 8 bases align to TRBD1. J gave up 2 bases and V 11 bases, and 4 bases lay outside the gene matches. The germline CDR1 and CDR2 sequences are SNHLY and FYNNEI. This CDR3 has 12 residues. The covered CDR3 bases are TGTGCCTGGGGACAGGTCAACACTGAA. Translating gives CAWGQVNTE. From start to end, the CDR3 is CAWGQVNTEAFF.

As for this clone: Read sequence stops 3 residues before the CDR3 end, and the germline J gene provides the missing end. This chain joins TRBV7-9 and TRBJ2-7; 8 nucleotides line up with TRBD1. The CDR3 totals 15 residues. The germline CDR1 and CDR2 sequences are SEHNR and FQNEAQ (reference sequence). The V gene end was trimmed by 5 bases and the J gene end by 2 bases; junction bases not matched to a gene: 8. CDR3 residues: CASSRSGTGPYEQYF. CDR3 DNA, as far as it was read: TGTGCCAGCAGCCGTTCCGGGACAGGACCCTACGAG.

Regarding this clone: The DNA ends 3 residues before the CDR3 does, and the rest of the CDR3 is filled in from the germline J gene. The rearrangement uses TRBV19 and TRBJ1-5, with D tentatively TRBD1 (5 bases). CDR3 length: 14 amino acids. Germline lookup yields CDR1 LNHDA and CDR2 SQIVND (reference sequence). V gave up 6 bases and J gave up 1 base, with 10 bases separating them. CDR3 DNA (partial): TGTGCCAGTAGGGGCAGGGAAAGCAATCAGCCC. Translating gives CASRGRESNQP. The CDR3 as a whole reads CASRGRESNQPQHF.

Of note for this clone: The CDR3 goes on 3 residues after the read ends, and that part is filled in from the germline J gene. This chain joins TRBV2 and TRBJ2-3, with 13 bases identical to TRBD2. V shed 5 bases, J shed 4 bases, and the junction held 3 bases outside the gene matches. Germline V lookup: CDR1 SNHLY, CDR2 FYNNEI. The CDR3 consists of 15 residues. The CDR3 region is CASSPLAGGADTQYF. The part of the CDR3 DNA that was read is TGTGCCAGCAGTCCACTAGCGGGAGGGGCAGATACG.

With regard to this clone: Read coverage stops 3 residues before the CDR3 terminus; the germline J gene supplies the remainder. V gene TRBV2 combines with J gene TRBJ1-2; 12 bases align to TRBD1. This CDR3 spans 17 amino acids. Germline V gene sequence: CDR1 SNHLY, CDR2 FYNNEI. CDR3 amino acids: CASSPGQGANSGYDYTF. CDR3 DNA, as far as it was read: TGTGCCAGCAGCCCGGGACAGGGGGCAAATTCGGGGTACGAC.

As for this clone: From the germline J gene comes the end of the CDR3, since the read stops 3 residues before it. The chain uses TRBV5-1 and TRBJ1-2; D is uncertain. The length of the CDR3 is 16 residues. Germline V lookup: CDR1 SGHRS, CDR2 YFSETQ. Trimming left V 4 bases short and J 0 bases short, with 16 bases between. CDR3 in amino acids: CASSLISLGANYGYTF. The CDR3 bases that were read are TGCGCCAGCAGCCTCATCAGCCTCGGGGCTAACTATGGC.

A remark on this clone: The observed sequence ends 3 residues before the CDR3 terminus, with the missing tail filled in from the germline J gene. V gene TRBV18 combines with J gene TRBJ1-4; 8 positions match TRBD1. This CDR3 is built from 15 residues. Germline CDR1 is KGHSH and CDR2 is LQKENI. CDR3: CASSPGAGGLSPLFF. CDR3 DNA (partial): TGTGCCAGCTCACCAGGGGCAGGGGGCCTCTCACCA.

With respect to this clone: The observed sequence ends 3 residues before the CDR3 terminus, with the missing tail filled in from the germline J gene. The chain carries TRBV5-1 and TRBJ2-6; D is unclear. This CDR3 is 14 amino acids long. V lost 6 bases, J lost 0 bases, and 7 bases lay in between. CDR1 and CDR2 (germline): SGHRS, YFSETQ. The CDR3 protein is CASNPSSGANVLTF. The CDR3 DNA, read in part, is TGCGCCAGCAACCCTAGCTCTGGGGCCAACGTC.

A note on this clone: Read sequence stops 3 residues before the CDR3 end, and the germline J gene provides the missing end. This rearrangement joins TRBV18 to TRBJ1-2, with TRBD1 matching 12 bases. This CDR3 has 15 amino acids. Trimming removed 5 bases from V and 2 bases from J; junction bases left unmatched: 3. Per germline, CDR1 KGHSH and CDR2 LQKENI. The CDR3 bases that were read are TGTGCCAGCTCAGGGGGACAGGGGGCCAACTATGGC. Its protein product is CASSGGQGANYG. The full CDR3 sequence reads CASSGGQGANYGYTF.

A note on this clone: Read sequence stops 3 residues before the CDR3 end, and the germline J gene provides the missing end. This chain joins TRBV20-1 and TRBJ2-7; tentative D call: TRBD1 (5 bases). The CDR3 spans 13 residues. V was clipped by 5 bases and J by 2 bases, with 13 bases between them. Germline V gene lookup returns CDR1 DFQATT and CDR2 SNEGSKA (reference sequence). CDR3 DNA (partial): TGCAGTGCTCCGCGGCAGGGTGCCTACGAG. This gives the protein CSAPRQGAYE. The full CDR3 sequence reads CSAPRQGAYEQYF.

As to this clone: The sequence runs out 3 residues before the end of the CDR3; the remainder is reconstructed from the germline J gene. The chain has TRBV6-2 or TRBV6-3 and TRBJ1-4; unclear D gene. The germline V gene encodes CDR1 MNHEY and CDR2 SVGEGT. Trimming took 2 bases from V and 6 from J, leaving 10 bases between them. This CDR3 is 14 amino acids long. CDR3 region: CASSYGWRDEKLFF. The sequenced CDR3 bases are TGTGCCAGCAGTTACGGGTGGAGGGATGAAAAA.

A note on this clone: The CDR3 end is not reached by the read, which stops 3 residues before it; the germline J gene fills it in. This chain joins TRBV7-9 and TRBJ1-1; D not resolved. This CDR3 region has 13 residues. Germline CDR1 and CDR2: SEHNR and FQNEAQ (reference sequence). Trimming removed 5 bases at V and 3 bases at J, with 10 bases between. The part of the CDR3 DNA that was read is TGTGCCAGCAGCCCCCTTTTATACACTGAA. Amino acid sequence: CASSPLLYTE. The CDR3 in its entirety is CASSPLLYTEAFF. Full variable domain (rest looked up from reference TRBV7-9 and TRBJ1-1): DTGVSQNPRHKITKRGQNVTFRCDPISEHNRLYWYRQTLGQGPEFLTYFQNEAQLEKSRLLSDRFSAERPKGSFSTLEIQRTEQGDSAMYLCASSPLLYTEAFFGQGTRLTVV.

Of note for this clone: The DNA ends 3 residues before the CDR3 does, and the rest of the CDR3 is filled in from the germline J gene. This chain joins TRBV19 and TRBJ2-1; D is unclear. CDR1 and CDR2 (germline): LNHDA, SQIVND (reference sequence). With 2 bases removed from V and 4 bases from J, the gap between germline ends came to 12 bases. CDR3 length: 15 amino acids. CDR3 in amino acids: CASSIFGQNYNEQFF. The part of the CDR3 DNA that was read is TGTGCCAGTAGTATATTTGGCCAAAATTACAATGAG. Variable domain in full (rest from reference TRBV19 and TRBJ2-1): DGGITQSPKYLFRKEGQNVTLSCEQNLNHDAMYWYRQDPGQGLRLIYYSQIVNDFQKGDIAEGYSVSREKKESFPLTVTSAQKNPTAFYLCASSIFGQNYNEQFFGPGTRLTVL.